This T cell receptor (beta chain) is from a study of blood T cell repertoires in COVID-19. This clone has a handful of counts. Germline V gene lookup returns CDR1 LGHNA and CDR2 YSLEER. Trimming removed 0 bases at V and 0 bases at J, with 8 bases between. The CDR3 has 15 residues. Profiling relied on immunoSEQ multiplex PCR, and the TCRdb table lists in-frame clones only, not all of them. Among about 220,000 clones listed, 80% were seen once. The sequence derives from a human donor in a cohort sampled during active COVID-19. This chain joins TRBV4-3 and TRBJ1-2, with no clear D. The sequencing sample was made of peripheral blood. Here the CDR3 DNA reads TGCGCCAGCAGCCAAGAGGGCAAAGCTAACTATGGCTACACCTTC. Translated: CASSQEGKANYGYTF.